The 5 T cell receptor beta chains presented below share a single source sample, sequenced in a study of T cells in Graves' hyperthyroidism and ophthalmopathy. RNA transcripts yielded amplified TCR beta CDR3 regions. HTBI primers drove first-round RT-PCR of the TCR CDR3. TCRdb used MiXCR to reprocess the multiplex PCR reads, holding one entry per CDR3 protein. The data hold about 420,000 distinct CDR3 sequences, with approximately 14% observed a single time. What was sequenced was blood. These receptor sequences come from a woman between 18 and 29 years old with Graves' hyperthyroidism.

V usage is TRBV19 and J usage is TRBJ2-7; 12 bases map to TRBD2. CDR3 length equals 15 residues. Unmatched junction bases numbered 5, after V lost 4 bases and J lost 4 bases. From germline, CDR1 is LNHDA and CDR2 SQIVND (reference sequence). DNA of the CDR3: TGTGCCAGTAGTAGCGGACTAGCGGGAAGGTACGAGCAGTACTTC. It is translated as CASSSGLAGRYEQYF.

This clonotype was seen ten or more times. The V call is TRBV18, the J call TRBJ1-4; D gene unclear. The CDR3 covers 15 residues. The germline CDR1 and CDR2 sequences are KGHSH and LQKENI. V was pared by 0 bases and J by 7 bases, with 12 bases between. CDR3 nucleotides: TGTGCCAGCTCACCACCGGATGGGTTAGGTGAAAAACTGTTTTTT. It encodes CASSPPDGLGEKLFF.

This clonotype occurred many times. This chain joins TRBV20-1 and TRBJ2-1, with TRBD2 identical over 8 bases. This CDR3 region has 14 residues. With 4 bases clipped from V and 4 bases from J, the junction kept 6 bases outside the gene matches. Per the germline V gene, CDR1 is DFQATT and CDR2 is SNEGSKA (reference sequence). The CDR3 spells CSATRGLDYNEQFF. The CDR3 DNA reads as TGCAGTGCTACCAGGGGACTAGATTACAATGAGCAGTTCTTC.

This chain links TRBV27 with TRBJ1-1, with unresolved D. Per germline, CDR1 MNHEY and CDR2 SMNVEV (reference sequence). Trimming took 1 base from V and 5 from J, leaving 8 bases between them. The length of the CDR3 is 13 residues. The CDR3 nucleotides are TGTGCCAGCAGTTTATACTGGGGAACTGAAGCTTTCTTT. Translation: CASSLYWGTEAFF.

V usage is TRBV18 and J usage is TRBJ2-6; the D is unclear. Deletions cut 4 bases from V and 2 bases from J, with 24 bases between. The CDR3 sequence is 20 residues long. Germline lookup yields CDR1 KGHSH and CDR2 LQKENI. The CDR3 DNA reads as TGTGCCAGCTCACGCGAGCCGGTAGAAGGTTGGCATACTGGGGCCAACGTCCTGACTTTC. Amino acid sequence: CASSREPVEGWHTGANVLTF.